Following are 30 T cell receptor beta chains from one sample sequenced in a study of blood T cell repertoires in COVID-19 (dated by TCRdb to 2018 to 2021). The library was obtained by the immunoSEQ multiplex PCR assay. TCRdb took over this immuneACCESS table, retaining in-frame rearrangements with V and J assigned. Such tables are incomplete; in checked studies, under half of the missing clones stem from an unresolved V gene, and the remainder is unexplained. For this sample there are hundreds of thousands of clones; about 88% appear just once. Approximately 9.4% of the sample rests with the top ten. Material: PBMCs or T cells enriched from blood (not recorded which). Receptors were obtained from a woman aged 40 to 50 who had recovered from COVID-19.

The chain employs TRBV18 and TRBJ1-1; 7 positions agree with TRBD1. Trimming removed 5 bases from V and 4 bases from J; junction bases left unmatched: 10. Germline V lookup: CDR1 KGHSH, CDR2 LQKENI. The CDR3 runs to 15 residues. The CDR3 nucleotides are TGTGCCAGCTCATCGGAGCAGGGGGGTTCCACTGAAGCTTTCTTT. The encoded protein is CASSSEQGGSTEAFF.

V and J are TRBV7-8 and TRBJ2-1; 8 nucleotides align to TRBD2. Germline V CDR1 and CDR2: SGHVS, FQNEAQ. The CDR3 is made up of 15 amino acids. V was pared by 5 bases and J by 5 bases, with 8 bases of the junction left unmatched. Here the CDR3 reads CASSASGGVHNEQFF. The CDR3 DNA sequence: TGTGCCAGCAGCGCGTCCGGGGGGGTTCACAATGAGCAGTTCTTC.

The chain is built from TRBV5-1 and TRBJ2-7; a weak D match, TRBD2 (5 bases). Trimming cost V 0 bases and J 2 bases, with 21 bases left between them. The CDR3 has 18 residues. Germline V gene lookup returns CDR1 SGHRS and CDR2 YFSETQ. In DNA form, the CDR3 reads TGCGCCAGCAGCTTGGTCCCTCGGGCCGGGTATAGCGCCTACGAGCAGTACTTC. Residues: CASSLVPRAGYSAYEQYF.

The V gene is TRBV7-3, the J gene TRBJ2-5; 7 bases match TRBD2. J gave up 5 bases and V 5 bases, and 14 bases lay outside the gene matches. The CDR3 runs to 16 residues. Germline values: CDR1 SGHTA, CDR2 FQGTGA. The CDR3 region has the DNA TGTGCCAGCAGCCCCGGGAGGACATCTGAGGGCGAGACCCAGTACTTC. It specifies CASSPGRTSEGETQYF.

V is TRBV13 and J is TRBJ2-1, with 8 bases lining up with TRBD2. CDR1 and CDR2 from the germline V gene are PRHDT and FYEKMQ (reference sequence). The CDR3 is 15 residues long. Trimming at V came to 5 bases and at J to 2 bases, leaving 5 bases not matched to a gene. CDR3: CASSLPGLAYNEQFF. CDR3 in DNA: TGTGCCAGCAGCCTACCGGGACTAGCCTACAATGAGCAGTTCTTC.

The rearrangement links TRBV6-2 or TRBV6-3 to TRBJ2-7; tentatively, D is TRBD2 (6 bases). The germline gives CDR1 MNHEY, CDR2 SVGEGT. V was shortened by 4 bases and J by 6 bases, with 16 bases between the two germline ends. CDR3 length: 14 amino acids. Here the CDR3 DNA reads TGTGCCAGCAGTTGGGGACTTGTCCTTAGCGAGCAGTACTTC. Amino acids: CASSWGLVLSEQYF.

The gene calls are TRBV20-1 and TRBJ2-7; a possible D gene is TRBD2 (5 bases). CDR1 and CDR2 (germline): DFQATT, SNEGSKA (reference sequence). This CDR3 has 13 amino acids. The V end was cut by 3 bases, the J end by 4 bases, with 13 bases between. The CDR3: CSASYIGGYEQYF. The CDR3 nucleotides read TGCAGTGCTAGTTACATCGGAGGTTACGAGCAGTACTTC.

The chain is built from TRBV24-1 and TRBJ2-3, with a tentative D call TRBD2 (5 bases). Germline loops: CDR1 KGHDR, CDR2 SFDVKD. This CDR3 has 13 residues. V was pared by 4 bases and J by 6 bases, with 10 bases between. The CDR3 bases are TGTGCCACCAGTGACCTGGGAGAGGATACGCAGTATTTT. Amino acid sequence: CATSDLGEDTQYF.

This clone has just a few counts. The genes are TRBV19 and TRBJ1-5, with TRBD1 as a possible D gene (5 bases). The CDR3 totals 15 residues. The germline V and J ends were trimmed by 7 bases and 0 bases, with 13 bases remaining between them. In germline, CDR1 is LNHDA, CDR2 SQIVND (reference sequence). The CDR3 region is CASKLGPNSNQPQHF. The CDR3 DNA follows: TGTGCCAGTAAATTGGGGCCTAATAGCAATCAGCCCCAGCATTTT. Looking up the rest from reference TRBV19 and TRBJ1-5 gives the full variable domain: DGGITQSPKYLFRKEGQNVTLSCEQNLNHDAMYWYRQDPGQGLRLIYYSQIVNDFQKGDIAEGYSVSREKKESFPLTVTSAQKNPTAFYLCASKLGPNSNQPQHFGDGTRLSIL.

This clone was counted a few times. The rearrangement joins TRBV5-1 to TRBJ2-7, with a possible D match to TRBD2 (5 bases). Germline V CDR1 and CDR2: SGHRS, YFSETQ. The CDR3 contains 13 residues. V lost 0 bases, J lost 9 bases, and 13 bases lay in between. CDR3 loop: CASSLEAGGGQYF. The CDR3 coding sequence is TGCGCCAGCAGCTTGGAGGCAGGTGGAGGGCAGTACTTC.

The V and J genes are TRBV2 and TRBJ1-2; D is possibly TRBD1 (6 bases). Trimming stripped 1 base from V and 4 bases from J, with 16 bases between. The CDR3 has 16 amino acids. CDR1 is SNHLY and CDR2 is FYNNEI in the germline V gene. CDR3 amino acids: CASSEVIGGAGYGYTF. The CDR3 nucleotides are TGTGCCAGCAGTGAAGTAATTGGGGGGGCGGGCTATGGCTACACCTTC.

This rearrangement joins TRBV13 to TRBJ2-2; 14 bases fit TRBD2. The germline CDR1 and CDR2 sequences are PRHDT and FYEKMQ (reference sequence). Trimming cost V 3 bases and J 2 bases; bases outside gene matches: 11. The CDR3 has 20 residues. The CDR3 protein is CASSLEPGTSGSRNTGELFF. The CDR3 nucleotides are TGTGCCAGCAGCTTGGAGCCCGGGACTAGCGGGAGTAGAAACACCGGGGAGCTGTTTTTT.

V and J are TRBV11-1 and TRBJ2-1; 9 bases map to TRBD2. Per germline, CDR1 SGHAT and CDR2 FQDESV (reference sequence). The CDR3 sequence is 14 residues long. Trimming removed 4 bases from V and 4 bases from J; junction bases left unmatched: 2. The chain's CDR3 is CASSYGLAYNEQFF. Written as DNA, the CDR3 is TGTGCCAGCAGCTATGGACTAGCGTACAATGAGCAGTTCTTC.

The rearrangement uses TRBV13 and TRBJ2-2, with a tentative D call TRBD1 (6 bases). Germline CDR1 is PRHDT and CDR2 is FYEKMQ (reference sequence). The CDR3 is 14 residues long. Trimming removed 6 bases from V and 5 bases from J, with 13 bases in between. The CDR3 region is CASREQGKTGELFF. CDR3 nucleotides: TGTGCCAGCAGGGAACAGGGTAAAACCGGGGAGCTGTTTTTT. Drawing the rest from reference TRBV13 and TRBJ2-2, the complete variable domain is AAGVIQSPRHLIKEKRETATLKCYPIPRHDTVYWYQQGPGQDPQFLISFYEKMQSDKGSIPDRFSAQQFSDYHSELNMSSLELGDSALYFCASREQGKTGELFFGEGSRLTVL.

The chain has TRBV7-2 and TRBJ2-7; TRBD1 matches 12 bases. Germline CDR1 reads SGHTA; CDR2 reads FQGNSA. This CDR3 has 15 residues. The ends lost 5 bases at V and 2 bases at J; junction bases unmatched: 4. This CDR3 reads CASSPGTGGPYEQYF. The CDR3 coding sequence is TGTGCCAGCAGCCCAGGGACAGGGGGCCCCTACGAGCAGTACTTC.

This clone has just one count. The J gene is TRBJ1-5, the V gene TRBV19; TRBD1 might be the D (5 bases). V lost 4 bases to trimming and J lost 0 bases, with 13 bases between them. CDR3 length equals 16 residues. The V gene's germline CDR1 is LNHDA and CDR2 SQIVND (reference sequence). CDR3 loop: CASSTQGLNSNQPQHF. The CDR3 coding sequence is TGTGCCAGTAGTACGCAGGGATTAAATAGCAATCAGCCCCAGCATTTT.

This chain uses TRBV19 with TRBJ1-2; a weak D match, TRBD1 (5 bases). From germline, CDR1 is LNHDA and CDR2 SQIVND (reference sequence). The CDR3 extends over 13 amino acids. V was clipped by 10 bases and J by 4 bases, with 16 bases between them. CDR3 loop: CATKAGGSYGYTF. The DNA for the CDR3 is TGTGCCACCAAGGCTGGGGGGAGCTATGGCTACACCTTC.

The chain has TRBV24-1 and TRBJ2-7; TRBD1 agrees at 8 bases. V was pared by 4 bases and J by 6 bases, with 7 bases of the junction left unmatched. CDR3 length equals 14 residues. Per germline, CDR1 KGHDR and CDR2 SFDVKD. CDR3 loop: CATSEPGTGSEQYF. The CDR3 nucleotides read TGTGCCACCAGTGAACCCGGGACAGGCTCCGAGCAGTACTTC.

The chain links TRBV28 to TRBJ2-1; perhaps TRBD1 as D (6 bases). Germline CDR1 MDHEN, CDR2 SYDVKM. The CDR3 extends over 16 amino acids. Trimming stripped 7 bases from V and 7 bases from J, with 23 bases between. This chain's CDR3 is CASTRTRGQPGNEQFF. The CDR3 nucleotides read TGTGCCAGCACCCGAACCCGTGGACAGCCGGGTAATGAGCAGTTCTTC.

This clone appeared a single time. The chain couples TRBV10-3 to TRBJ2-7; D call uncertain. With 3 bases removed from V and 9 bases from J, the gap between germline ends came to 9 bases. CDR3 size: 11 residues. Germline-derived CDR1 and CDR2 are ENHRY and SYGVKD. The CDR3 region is CAISEQTLQYF. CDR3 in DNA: TGTGCCATCAGTGAACAGACCTTGCAGTACTTC.

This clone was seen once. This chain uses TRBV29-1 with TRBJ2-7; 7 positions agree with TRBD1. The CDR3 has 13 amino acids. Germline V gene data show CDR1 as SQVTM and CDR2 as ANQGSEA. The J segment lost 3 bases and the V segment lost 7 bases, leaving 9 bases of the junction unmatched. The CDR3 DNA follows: TGCAGCGCCCGGACAGGTCCTGGCTACGAGCAGTACTTC. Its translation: CSARTGPGYEQYF.

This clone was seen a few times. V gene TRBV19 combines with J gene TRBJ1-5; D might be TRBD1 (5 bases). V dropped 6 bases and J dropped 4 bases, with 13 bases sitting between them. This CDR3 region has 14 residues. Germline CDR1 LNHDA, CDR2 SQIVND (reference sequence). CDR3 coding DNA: TGTGCCAGTAGGGGAGGGGCGTCGAATCAGCCCCAGCATTTT. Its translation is CASRGGASNQPQHF.

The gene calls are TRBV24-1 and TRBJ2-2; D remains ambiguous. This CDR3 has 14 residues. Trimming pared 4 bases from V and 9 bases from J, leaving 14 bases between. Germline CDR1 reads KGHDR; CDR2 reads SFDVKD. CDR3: CATSDSLSLRELFF. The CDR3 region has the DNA TGTGCCACCAGTGACTCCCTTAGCTTGAGGGAGCTGTTTTTT.

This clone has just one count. The CDR3 coding sequence is TGTGCCAGCAGCTTCCTGCAGTTCTTC. Residues: CASSFLQFF. This sequence joins TRBV5-8 and TRBJ2-1; D gene uncertain. V was cut by 2 bases and J by 12 bases, with 3 bases left in between. The germline V gene has CDR1 SGHTS and CDR2 YDEGEE. CDR3 length equals 9 residues.

The CDR3 loop reads CASSLERLAGIKETQYF. The DNA of the CDR3 is TGTGCCAGCAGCTTAGAGCGGCTAGCGGGCATCAAAGAGACCCAGTACTTC. The rearrangement uses TRBV11-3 and TRBJ2-5, with 8 bases fitting TRBD2. V dropped 0 bases and J dropped 3; count of bases not matched to a gene: 9. Looked up from germline, CDR1 is SGHNT and CDR2 is YENEEA. The CDR3 is 17 amino acids.

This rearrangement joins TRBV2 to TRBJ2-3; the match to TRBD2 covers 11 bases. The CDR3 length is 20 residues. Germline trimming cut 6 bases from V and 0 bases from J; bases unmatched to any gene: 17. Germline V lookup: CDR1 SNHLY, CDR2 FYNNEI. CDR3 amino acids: CASSVPGTSGILTSTDTQYF. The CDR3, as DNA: TGTGCCAGCAGCGTACCCGGGACTAGCGGAATCTTGACTAGCACAGATACGCAGTATTTT. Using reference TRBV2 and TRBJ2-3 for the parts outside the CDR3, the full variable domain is EPEVTQTPSHQVTQMGQEVILRCVPISNHLYFYWYRQILGQKVEFLVSFYNNEISEKSEIFDDQFSVERPDGSNFTLKIRSTKLEDSAMYFCASSVPGTSGILTSTDTQYFGPGTRLTVL.

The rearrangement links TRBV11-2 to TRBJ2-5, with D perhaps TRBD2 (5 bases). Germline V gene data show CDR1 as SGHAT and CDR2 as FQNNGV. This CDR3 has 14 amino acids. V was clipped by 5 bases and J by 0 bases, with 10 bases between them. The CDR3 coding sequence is TGTGCCAGCAGCACCCGGGGTAACCAAGAGACCCAGTACTTC. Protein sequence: CASSTRGNQETQYF. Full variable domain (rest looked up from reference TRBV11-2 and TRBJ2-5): EAGVAQSPRYKIIEKRQSVAFWCNPISGHATLYWYQQILGQGPKLLIQFQNNGVVDDSQLPKDRFSAERLKGVDSTLKIQPAKLEDSAVYLCASSTRGNQETQYFGPGTRLLVL.

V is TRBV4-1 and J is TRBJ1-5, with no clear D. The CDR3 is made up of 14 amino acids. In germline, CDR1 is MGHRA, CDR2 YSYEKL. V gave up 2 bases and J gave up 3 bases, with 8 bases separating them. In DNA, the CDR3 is TGCGCCAGCAGCCAATGGGCCTTCAATCAGCCCCAGCATTTT. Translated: CASSQWAFNQPQHF.

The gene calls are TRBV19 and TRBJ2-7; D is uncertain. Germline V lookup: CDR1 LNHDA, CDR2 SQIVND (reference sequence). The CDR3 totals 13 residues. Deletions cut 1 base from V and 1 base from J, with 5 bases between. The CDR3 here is CASSIGASYEQYF. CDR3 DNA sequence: TGTGCCAGTAGTATAGGGGCATCCTACGAGCAGTACTTC.

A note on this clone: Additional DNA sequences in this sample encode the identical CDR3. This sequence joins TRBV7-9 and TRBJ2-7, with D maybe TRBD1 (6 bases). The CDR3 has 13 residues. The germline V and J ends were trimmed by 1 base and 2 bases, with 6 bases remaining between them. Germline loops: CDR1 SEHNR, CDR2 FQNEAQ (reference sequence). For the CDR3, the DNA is TGTGCCAGCAGCTTAGGGGGGCCCTACGAGCAGTACTTC. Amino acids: CASSLGGPYEQYF.